The text below deals with one T cell receptor (beta chain). Its antigen is not known. The source of the sample is a study of graft-versus-host responses after intestinal transplantation. Broader study findings: After transplant, early declines in HvG clones were associated with peak levels of circulating GvH clones. GvH clones surfaced in recipient marrow, some emerging earlier in ileum or blood. Graft-versus-host to host-versus-graft clonal ratios in allografts were high in patients with graft-donor T cell macrochimerism.

TCRdb's copy holds only in-frame clones and misses some; the assay was immunoSEQ multiplex PCR. The table lists tens of thousands of clones, roughly 94% of them singletons. The length of the CDR3 is 13 residues. V was clipped by 6 bases and J by 6 bases, with 15 bases between them. CDR1 is MNHNS, CDR2 SASEGT, per germline. This specimen was PBMCs, taken 156 days after intestinal transplant. This receptor was taken from a human patient who received an intestinal transplant, so some T cells may come from the graft donor. This chain joins TRBV6-1 and TRBJ2-7, with D uncertain. This chain's CDR3 is CASRGTAASEQYF. The CDR3 nucleotides are TGTGCCAGCAGGGGCACGGCCGCTTCCGAGCAGTACTTC.